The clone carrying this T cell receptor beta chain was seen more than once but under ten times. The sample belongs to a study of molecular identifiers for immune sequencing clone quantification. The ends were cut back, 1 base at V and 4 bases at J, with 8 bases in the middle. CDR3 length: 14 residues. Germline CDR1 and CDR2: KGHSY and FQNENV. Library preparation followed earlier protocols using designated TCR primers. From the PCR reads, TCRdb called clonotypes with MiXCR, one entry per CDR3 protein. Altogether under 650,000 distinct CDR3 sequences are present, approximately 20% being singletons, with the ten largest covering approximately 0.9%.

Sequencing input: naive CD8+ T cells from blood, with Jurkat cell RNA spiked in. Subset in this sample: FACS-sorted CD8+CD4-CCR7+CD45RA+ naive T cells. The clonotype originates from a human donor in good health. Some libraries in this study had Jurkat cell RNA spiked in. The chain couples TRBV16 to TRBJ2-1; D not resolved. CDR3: CASSQFGPYNEQFF. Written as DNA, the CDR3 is TGTGCCAGCAGCCAATTCGGGCCTTACAATGAGCAGTTCTTC.